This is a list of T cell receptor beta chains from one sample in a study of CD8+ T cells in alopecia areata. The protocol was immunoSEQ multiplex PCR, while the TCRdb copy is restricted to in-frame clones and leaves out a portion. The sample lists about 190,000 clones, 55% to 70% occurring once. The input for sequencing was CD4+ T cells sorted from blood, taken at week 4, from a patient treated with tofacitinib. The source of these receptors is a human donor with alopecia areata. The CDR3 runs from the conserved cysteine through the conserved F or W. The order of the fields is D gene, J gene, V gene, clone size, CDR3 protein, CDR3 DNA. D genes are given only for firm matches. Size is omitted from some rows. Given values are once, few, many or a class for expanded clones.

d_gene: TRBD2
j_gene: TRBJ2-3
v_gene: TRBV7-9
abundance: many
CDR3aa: CASSLGGTREDTQYF
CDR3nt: TGTGCCAGCAGCTTAGGTGGGACTAGGGAAGATACGCAGTATTTT

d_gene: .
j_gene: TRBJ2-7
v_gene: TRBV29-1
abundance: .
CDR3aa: CSVEGVYEQYF
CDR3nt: TGCAGCGTTGAAGGGGTCTACGAGCAGTACTTC

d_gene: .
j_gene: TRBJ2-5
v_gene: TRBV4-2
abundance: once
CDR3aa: CASSGQETQYF
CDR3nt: TGTGCCAGCAGCGGGCAAGAGACCCAGTACTTC

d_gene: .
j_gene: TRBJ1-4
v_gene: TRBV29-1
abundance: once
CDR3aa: CSVAGRAREKLFF
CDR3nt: TGCAGCGTTGCGGGCAGGGCACGGGAAAAACTGTTTTTT

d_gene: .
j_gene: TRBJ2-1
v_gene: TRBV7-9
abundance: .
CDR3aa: CASSLRRESNEQFF
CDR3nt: TGTGCCAGCAGCTTACGCCGGGAGTCGAATGAGCAGTTCTTC

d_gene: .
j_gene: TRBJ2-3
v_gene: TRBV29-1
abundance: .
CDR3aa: CSVVRADTQYF
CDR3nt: TGCAGCGTTGTGAGGGCAGATACGCAGTATTTT

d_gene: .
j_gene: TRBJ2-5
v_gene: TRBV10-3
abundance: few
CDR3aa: CAISASDGKETQYF
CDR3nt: TGTGCCATCAGTGCCTCGGACGGAAAAGAGACCCAGTACTTC

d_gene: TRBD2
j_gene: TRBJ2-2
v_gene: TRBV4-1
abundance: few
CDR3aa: CASSLTGTSGRAGTGELFF
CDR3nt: TGCGCCAGCAGCCTAACCGGGACTAGCGGGAGGGCTGGCACCGGGGAGCTGTTTTTT

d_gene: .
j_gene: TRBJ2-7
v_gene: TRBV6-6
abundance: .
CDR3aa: CASSWSSQGSEQYF
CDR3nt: TGTGCCAGCAGTTGGAGTTCACAGGGATCCGAGCAGTACTTC

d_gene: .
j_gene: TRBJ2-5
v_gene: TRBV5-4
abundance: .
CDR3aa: CASSLGPFETQYF
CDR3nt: TGTGCCAGCAGCTTGGGACCCTTTGAGACCCAGTACTTC

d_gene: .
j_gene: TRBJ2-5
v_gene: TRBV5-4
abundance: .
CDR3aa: CASRYGGAIGETQYF
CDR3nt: TGTGCCAGCCGGTATGGGGGGGCGATTGGAGAGACCCAGTACTTC

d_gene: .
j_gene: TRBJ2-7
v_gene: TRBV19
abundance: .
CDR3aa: CASSPPGRVEQYF
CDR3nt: TGTGCCAGTAGCCCCCCTGGCAGGGTCGAGCAGTACTTC

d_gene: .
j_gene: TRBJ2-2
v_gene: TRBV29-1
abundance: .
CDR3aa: CSVRENTGELFF
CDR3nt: TGCAGCGTCCGGGAGAACACCGGGGAGCTGTTTTTT

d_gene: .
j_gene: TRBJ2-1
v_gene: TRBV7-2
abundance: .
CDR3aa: CASSLEGRVYNEQFF
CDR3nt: TGTGCCAGCAGCTTAGAGGGCAGGGTCTACAATGAGCAGTTCTTC

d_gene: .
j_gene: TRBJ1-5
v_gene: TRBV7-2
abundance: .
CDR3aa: CASSPRGNQPQHF
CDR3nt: TGTGCCAGCAGCCCTAGAGGCAATCAGCCCCAGCATTTT

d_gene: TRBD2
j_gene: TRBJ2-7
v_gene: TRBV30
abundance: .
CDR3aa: CAWRLAGIYEQYF
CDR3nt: TGTGCCTGGAGGCTAGCGGGAATTTACGAGCAGTACTTC

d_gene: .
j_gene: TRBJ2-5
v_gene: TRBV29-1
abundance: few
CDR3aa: CSVDLGAETQYF
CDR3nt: TGCAGCGTTGATCTAGGGGCGGAGACCCAGTACTTC

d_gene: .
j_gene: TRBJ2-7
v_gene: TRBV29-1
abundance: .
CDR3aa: CSVDRDGSSYEQYF
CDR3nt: TGCAGCGTTGACAGGGACGGGAGCTCCTACGAGCAGTACTTC

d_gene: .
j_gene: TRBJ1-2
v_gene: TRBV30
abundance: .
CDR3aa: CAWSVGHGYTF
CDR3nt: TGTGCCTGGAGTGTGGGCCATGGCTACACCTTC

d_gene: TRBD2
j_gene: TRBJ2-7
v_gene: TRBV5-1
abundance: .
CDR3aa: CASSATSGSSYEQYF
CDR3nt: TGCGCCAGCAGCGCAACTAGCGGGAGCTCCTACGAGCAGTACTTC

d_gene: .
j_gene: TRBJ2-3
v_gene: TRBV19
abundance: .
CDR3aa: CASRPSGVGRDTQYF
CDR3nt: TGTGCCAGTAGACCTTCGGGAGTTGGTAGGGATACGCAGTATTTT

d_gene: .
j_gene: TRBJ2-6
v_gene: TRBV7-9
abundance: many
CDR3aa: CASSLTGGANVLTF
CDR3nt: TGTGCCAGCAGCCTAACAGGTGGGGCCAACGTCCTGACTTTC

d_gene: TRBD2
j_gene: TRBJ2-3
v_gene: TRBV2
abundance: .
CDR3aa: CASSQFPSGSLDTQYF
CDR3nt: TGTGCCAGCAGCCAGTTCCCTAGCGGGAGCTTAGATACGCAGTATTTT

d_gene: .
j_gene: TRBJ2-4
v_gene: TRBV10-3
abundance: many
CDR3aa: CAISDRDGAKNIQYF
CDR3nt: TGTGCCATCAGTGACAGGGACGGGGCCAAAAACATTCAGTACTTC

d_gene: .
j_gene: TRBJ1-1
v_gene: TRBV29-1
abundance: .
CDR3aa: CSVPGGVGTEAFF
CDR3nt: TGCAGCGTGCCCGGGGGGGTGGGCACTGAAGCTTTCTTT

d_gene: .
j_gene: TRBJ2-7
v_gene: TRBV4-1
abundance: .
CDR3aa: CASSQVISRGTSYEQYF
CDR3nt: TGCGCCAGCAGCCAAGTGATTAGCCGGGGAACCTCCTACGAGCAGTACTTC

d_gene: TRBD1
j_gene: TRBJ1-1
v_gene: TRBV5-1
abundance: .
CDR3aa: CASSSGQGVEEAFF
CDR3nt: TGCGCCAGCAGCTCGGGACAGGGGGTCGAGGAAGCTTTCTTT

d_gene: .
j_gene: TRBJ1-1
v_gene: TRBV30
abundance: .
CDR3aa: CAWSVSVNTEAFF
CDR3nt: TGTGCCTGGAGTGTTTCAGTGAACACTGAAGCTTTCTTT

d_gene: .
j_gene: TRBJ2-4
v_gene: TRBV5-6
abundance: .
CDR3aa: CASSFGNQNIQYF
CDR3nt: TGTGCCAGCAGCTTCGGCAACCAAAACATTCAGTACTTC

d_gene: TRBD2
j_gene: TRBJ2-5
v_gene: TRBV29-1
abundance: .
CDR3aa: CSVVELAGWETQYF
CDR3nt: TGCAGCGTTGTAGAACTAGCGGGTTGGGAGACCCAGTACTTC

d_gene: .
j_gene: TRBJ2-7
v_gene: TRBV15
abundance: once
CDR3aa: CATSEGQSRAYEQYF
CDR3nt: TGTGCCACCAGCGAGGGGCAATCTAGGGCCTACGAGCAGTACTTC

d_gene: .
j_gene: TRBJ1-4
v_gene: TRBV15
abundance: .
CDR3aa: CATSKLLATNEKLFF
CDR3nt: TGTGCCACCAGCAAACTGCTTGCGACGAATGAAAAACTGTTTTTT

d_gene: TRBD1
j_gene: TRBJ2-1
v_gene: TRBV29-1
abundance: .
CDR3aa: CSVRIQGKGNEQFF
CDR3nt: TGCAGCGTCAGAATACAGGGGAAGGGCAATGAGCAGTTCTTC

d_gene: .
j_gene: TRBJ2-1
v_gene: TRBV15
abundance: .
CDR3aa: CATRDRFYNEQFF
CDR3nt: TGTGCCACCCGAGACAGGTTCTACAATGAGCAGTTCTTC

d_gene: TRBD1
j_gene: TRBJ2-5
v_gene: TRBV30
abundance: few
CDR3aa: CAWSRDRVETQYF
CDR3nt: TGTGCCTGGAGCCGGGACAGGGTTGAGACCCAGTACTTC

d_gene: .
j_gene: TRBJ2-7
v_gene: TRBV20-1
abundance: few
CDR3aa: CKPGGRNEQYF
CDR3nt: TGCAAGCCAGGAGGTAGAAACGAGCAGTACTTC

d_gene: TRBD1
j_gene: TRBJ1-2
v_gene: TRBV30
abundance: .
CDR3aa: CAWRPLSGTEYGYTF
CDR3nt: TGTGCCTGGAGACCCCTCTCGGGGACAGAATATGGCTACACCTTC

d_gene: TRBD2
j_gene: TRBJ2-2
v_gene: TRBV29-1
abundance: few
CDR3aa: CSVPSGIVAGELFF
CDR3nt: TGCAGCGTCCCAAGCGGGATAGTAGCCGGGGAGCTGTTTTTT

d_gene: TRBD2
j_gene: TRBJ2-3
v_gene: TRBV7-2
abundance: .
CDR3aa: CASSPRGAGVGDTQYF
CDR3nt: TGTGCCAGCAGTCCGCGCGGGGCGGGAGTAGGAGATACGCAGTATTTT

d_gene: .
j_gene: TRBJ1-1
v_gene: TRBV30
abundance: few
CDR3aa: CAWSVLGGTTEAFF
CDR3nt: TGTGCCTGGAGTGTACTTGGCGGGACCACTGAAGCTTTCTTT

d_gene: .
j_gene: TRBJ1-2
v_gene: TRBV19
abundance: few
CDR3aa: CASRVERGYGYTF
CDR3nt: TGTGCCAGTAGGGTTGAGAGAGGCTATGGCTACACCTTC

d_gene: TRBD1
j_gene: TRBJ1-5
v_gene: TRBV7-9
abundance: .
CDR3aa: CASSGGTDSNQPQHF
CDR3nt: TGTGCCAGCAGCGGCGGGACAGATAGCAATCAGCCCCAGCATTTT